Shown below are 20 T cell receptor beta chains from a single sample sequenced in a study of T and B cells in COVID-19 patients. Blood genomic DNA input for TRB amplification was about 250-500 ng. TRB rearrangements were amplified by multiplex PCR with BIOMED2 TRB-A/B primers. TCRdb passed the multiplex PCR reads through MiXCR, listing each CDR3 protein once. The table records 20,000 to 25,000 distinct CDR3 sequences, over 25% of them present only once. Sequencing used blood. These TCRs come from a human donor who had recovered from COVID-19.

In this sample, this clonotype is medium-sized. This chain joins TRBV15 and TRBJ1-6, with D unresolved. This CDR3 is 15 amino acids long. V gave up 4 bases and J gave up 3 bases, with 10 bases separating them. Germline V gene lookup returns CDR1 LNHNV and CDR2 YYDKDF (reference sequence). The CDR3 DNA is TGTGCCACCAGCAACCGGGCCAACTATAATTCACCCCTCCACTTT. Amino acid sequence: CATSNRANYNSPLHF.

This clonotype has only one observation. The chain combines TRBV4-1 with TRBJ2-2; possible D gene TRBD1, 6 bases. The CDR3 is 17 amino acids. Germline V gene data show CDR1 as MGHRA and CDR2 as YSYEKL. The germline V and J ends were trimmed by 0 bases and 0 bases, with 11 bases remaining between them. CDR3 in DNA: TGCGCCAGCAGCCAAGATTCGGACAGTGCGAACACCGGGGAGCTGTTTTTT. Translated, it gives CASSQDSDSANTGELFF.

In the case of this clonotype: This sequence may be a read error, since a much larger clone differs from it by one base. The chain employs TRBV11-3 and TRBJ1-4; 7 bases agree with TRBD1. Germline V gene data show CDR1 as SGHNT and CDR2 as YENEEA. The V segment lost 2 bases and the J segment 8 bases; nucleotides outside the gene matches: 8. This CDR3 is built from 15 residues. Here the CDR3 reads CASSLKVTGPEKLFF. The DNA for the CDR3 is TGTGCCAGCAGCTTAAAGGTGACAGGGCCGGAAAAACTGTTTTTT.

The V gene is TRBV5-6, the J gene TRBJ2-7, with D possibly being TRBD2 (5 bases). Germline V gives CDR1 SGHDT, CDR2 YYEEEE. CDR3 size: 14 residues. Trimming removed 5 bases from V and 3 bases from J, with 15 bases in between. In DNA form, the CDR3 reads TGTGCCAGCAGTCGCTACTCGGGGAACTACGAGCAGTACTTC. Encoded protein: CASSRYSGNYEQYF.

The rearrangement links TRBV6-6 to TRBJ1-2; 8 bases agree with TRBD1. Germline CDR1 is MNHNY and CDR2 is SVGAGI (reference sequence). This CDR3 spans 14 amino acids. J gave up 4 bases and V 7 bases, and 8 bases lay outside the gene matches. The CDR3 protein is CASKSGGESYGYTF. The DNA for the CDR3 is TGTGCCAGCAAATCAGGGGGCGAGAGCTATGGCTACACCTTC.

The V and J genes are TRBV5-1 and TRBJ2-7; D remains ambiguous. Between the trimmed V and J ends, which lost 3 bases and 0 bases, there was a span of 7 bases. This CDR3 is built from 13 residues. Germline V gives CDR1 SGHRS, CDR2 YFSETQ. The CDR3 here is CASSYLSSYEQYF. The CDR3 nucleotides are TGCGCCAGCAGCTACCTCAGCTCCTACGAGCAGTACTTC.

This clonotype is labeled medium-sized (0.01 to 0.1%). V is TRBV29-1 and J is TRBJ2-5; D gene ambiguous. This CDR3 has 11 amino acids. V was pared by 5 bases and J by 4 bases, with 8 bases between. CDR1 and CDR2 from the germline V gene are SQVTM and ANQGSEA. As DNA, the CDR3 is TGCAGCGTTAGCGAAGTAGAGACCCAGTACTTC. It specifies CSVSEVETQYF.

This clonotype appeared a few times. The genes are TRBV6-1 and TRBJ1-5, with a possible D match to TRBD1 (5 bases). The germline V and J ends were trimmed by 6 bases and 0 bases, with 9 bases remaining between them. The germline gives CDR1 MNHNS, CDR2 SASEGT. The CDR3 is 14 residues long. CDR3 sequence (DNA): TGTGCCAGCAGCAACGGGGGTAGCAATCAGCCCCAGCATTTT. It yields the protein CASSNGGSNQPQHF.

The chain is built from TRBV10-2 and TRBJ2-3; D might be TRBD2 (7 bases). The length of the CDR3 is 15 residues. Germline V gene lookup returns CDR1 WSHSY and CDR2 SAAADI. V gave up 0 bases and J gave up 6 bases, with 13 bases separating them. DNA of the CDR3: TGCGCCAGCAGTGAGTCGACGGGGGGCGGGGATACGCAGTATTTT. It translates to CASSESTGGGDTQYF.

The rearrangement uses TRBV11-3 and TRBJ1-1; no clear D. Trimming cost V 1 base and J 4 bases, with 7 bases left between them. This CDR3 spans 13 amino acids. CDR1 is SGHNT and CDR2 is YENEEA in the germline V gene. The CDR3 protein is CASSLVRGTEAFF. The CDR3 DNA follows: TGTGCCAGCAGCTTAGTACGGGGCACTGAAGCTTTCTTT.

V and J are TRBV5-1 and TRBJ2-3; possible D gene TRBD1, 7 bases. The V gene's germline CDR1 is SGHRS and CDR2 YFSETQ. CDR3 length: 15 amino acids. Trimming left V 4 bases short and J 8 bases short, with 20 bases between. The CDR3 region is CASSAGTVSLGTQYF. CDR3 nucleotides: TGCGCCAGCAGCGCGGGGACAGTCAGCCTCGGTACGCAGTATTTT.

This clonotype is medium-sized by share. This chain connects TRBV19 to TRBJ2-3; 7 bases line up with TRBD2. The germline V gene has CDR1 LNHDA and CDR2 SQIVND (reference sequence). The V and J ends lost 3 bases and 1 base, in that order; junction bases with no gene match: 1. This CDR3 region has 14 residues. The CDR3 protein is CASSIRGGTDTQYF. CDR3 DNA: TGTGCCAGTAGTATTCGGGGGGGCACAGATACGCAGTATTTT.

This clonotype occurred a few times. The V gene is TRBV5-6, the J gene TRBJ2-3; possible D gene TRBD2, 5 bases. CDR1 and CDR2 from the germline V gene are SGHDT and YYEEEE. V lost 6 bases to trimming and J lost 4 bases, with 9 bases between them. CDR3 length equals 12 residues. CDR3 region: CASNGRADTQYF. CDR3 DNA sequence: TGTGCCAGCAACGGGCGGGCAGATACGCAGTATTTT.

This clonotype was counted between two and nine times. This chain joins TRBV18 and TRBJ2-5, with 9 bases lining up with TRBD1. The junction had 4 bases not matched to a gene; V was cut back by 4 bases and J by 4 bases. This CDR3 is built from 14 residues. In germline, CDR1 is KGHSH, CDR2 LQKENI. CDR3 sequence: CASSRSTGGETQYF. CDR3 DNA sequence: TGTGCCAGCTCACGATCGACAGGGGGAGAGACCCAGTACTTC.

This clonotype has a handful of counts. The J gene is TRBJ1-3, the V gene TRBV12-3 or TRBV12-4, with 9 bases aligning to TRBD1. CDR3 size: 14 residues. With V trimmed by 10 bases and J by 4 bases, 8 bases remained unmatched. This CDR3 reads CAISDRGYGNTIYF. The CDR3 DNA reads as TGTGCCATCTCGGACAGGGGCTACGGAAACACCATATATTTT.

This clonotype has a handful of counts. The gene calls are TRBV7-2 and TRBJ2-1; 11 nucleotides match TRBD2. This CDR3 has 14 residues. Germline V CDR1 and CDR2: SGHTA, FQGNSA. The V and J ends lost 5 bases and 7 bases, in that order; junction bases with no gene match: 4. CDR3 DNA sequence: TGTGCCAGCAGCGATAGCGGGGGGGCGAATGAGCAGTTCTTC. Translation gives CASSDSGGANEQFF.

The V and J genes are TRBV6-1 and TRBJ2-1; maybe TRBD2 (5 bases). This CDR3 spans 16 amino acids. V lost 2 bases to trimming and J lost 5 bases, with 16 bases between them. CDR1 MNHNS and CDR2 SASEGT come from the germline V gene. CDR3 nucleotide sequence: TGTGCCAGCAGTGAAAGTGAGGGCTCGGCCGACAATGAGCAGTTCTTC. Its protein product is CASSESEGSADNEQFF.

Turning to this clonotype: A read error may explain this, as a much larger clone is one base away. This chain joins TRBV6-1 and TRBJ2-3, with 10 positions matching TRBD2. Germline V gene sequence: CDR1 MNHNS, CDR2 SASEGT. There are 15 residues in the CDR3. The CDR3 spells CARSGGTSATDTQYF. The CDR3 DNA reads TGTGCCAGAAGTGGGGGGACTAGCGCCACAGATACGCAGTATTTT.

This sequence joins TRBV5-5 and TRBJ1-3, with D possibly being TRBD1 (5 bases). The V and J ends lost 1 base and 0 bases respectively, with 5 bases between them. Germline CDR1 SGHKS, CDR2 YYEKEE (reference sequence). CDR3 size: 14 residues. This chain's CDR3 is CASSLTGSGNTIYF. The CDR3 region has the DNA TGTGCCAGCAGCTTGACAGGCTCTGGAAACACCATATATTTT.

The rearrangement uses TRBV6-5 and TRBJ2-1; TRBD1 agrees at 7 bases. The J segment lost 4 bases and the V segment lost 6 bases, leaving 6 bases of the junction unmatched. The CDR3 loop spans 14 amino acids. CDR1 and CDR2 from the germline V gene are MNHEY and SVGAGI. CDR3 sequence (DNA): TGTGCCAGCAGACGACCGGGACAGTACAATGAGCAGTTCTTC. It encodes CASRRPGQYNEQFF.